This note documents a single TCR beta chain sequence. The CDR3 contains 15 residues. Germline assignment: CDR1 SGHTA and CDR2 FQGTGA. Trimming took off 4 bases at V and 4 bases at J, with 13 bases between the two ends. This sample is drawn from a study of T-cell memory formation after mild COVID-19. TCRdb called the 5' RACE reads again in MiXCR, with one record for every CDR3 protein. The sample has 400,000 or so distinct CDR3 sequences; 15% to 20% are singletons. Sample: PBMCs or a T cell subset sorted from them (not recorded which). The chain carries TRBV7-3 and TRBJ2-2; unclear D gene. The TCR was taken from an adult woman who had mild COVID-19 (a few samples of this study predate the infection). Cell type and time point are not known. The CDR3 is CASSSLSLGTGELFF. As DNA, the CDR3 is TGTGCCAGCAGCTCACTCTCCCTCGGCACCGGGGAGCTGTTTTTT. The whole variable domain, remainder taken from reference TRBV7-3 and TRBJ2-2, is GAGVSQTPSNKVTEKGKYVELRCDPISGHTALYWYRQSLGQGPEFLIYFQGTGAADDSGLPNDRFFAVRPEGSVSTLKIQRTERGDSAVYLCASSSLSLGTGELFFGEGSRLTVL.